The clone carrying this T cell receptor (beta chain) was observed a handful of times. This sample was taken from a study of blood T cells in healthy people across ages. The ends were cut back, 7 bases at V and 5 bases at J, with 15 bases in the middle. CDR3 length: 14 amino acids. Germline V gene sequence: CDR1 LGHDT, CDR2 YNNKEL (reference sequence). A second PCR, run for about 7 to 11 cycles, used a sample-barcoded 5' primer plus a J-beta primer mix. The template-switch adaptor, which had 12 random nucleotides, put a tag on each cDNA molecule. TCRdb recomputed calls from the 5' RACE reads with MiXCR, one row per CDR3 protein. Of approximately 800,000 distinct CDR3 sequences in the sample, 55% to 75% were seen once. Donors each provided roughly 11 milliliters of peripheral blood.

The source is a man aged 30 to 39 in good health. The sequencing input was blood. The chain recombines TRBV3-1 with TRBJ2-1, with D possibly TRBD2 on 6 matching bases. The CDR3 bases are TGTGCCAGCAAGCTGGCGGGAAGAGACAATGAGCAGTTCTTC. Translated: CASKLAGRDNEQFF.